This T cell receptor (beta chain) was observed in a study of blood T cell repertoires in COVID-19. The overall study: COVID-19 samples, acute and convalescent, were from the United States, Italy and Spain. PBMCs, B-cell-depleted T cells, or T cells were the source of the cDNA or gDNA that made up the material.

In the original processing: Amplification of reference gene primers was used by the study to estimate nucleated cell counts. Here immunoSEQ multiplex PCR was the method, and the copy in TCRdb shows in-frame clones only, minus some. V, J and clone size are those of that table, while D and trimming were read from the DNA. Of 200,000 to 250,000 clones detected, around nine tenths appear once; the ten largest clones hold roughly 3%. Germline V gives CDR1 SGHVS, CDR2 FQNEAQ. J gave up 2 bases and V 2 bases, and 2 bases lay outside the gene matches. This CDR3 spans 15 amino acids. Sequencing was carried out using peripheral blood. The sequence came from a man between 60 and 75 years old with acute or convalescent COVID-19. The rearrangement links TRBV7-8 to TRBJ1-2, with TRBD1 matching over 10 bases. CDR3 sequence reads: CASSLRDRGNYGYTF. The DNA of the CDR3 is TGTGCCAGCAGCTTAAGGGACAGGGGAAACTATGGCTACACCTTC. The whole variable domain, filled in from reference TRBV7-8 and TRBJ1-2, reads GAGVSQSPRYKVAKRGQDVALRCDPISGHVSLFWYQQALGQGPEFLTYFQNEAQLDKSGLPSDRFFAERPEGSVSTLKIQRTQQEDSAVYLCASSLRDRGNYGYTFGSGTRLTVV.